This T cell receptor (beta chain) was obtained from a study of T cells in localized non-small cell lung cancer. Study-wide findings and caveats: The highest T cell clonality was in uninvolved adjacent lung, above tumor. Sequencing covered just one tumor region, so heterogeneity cannot be ruled out. For the top 100 tumor clones, a median about 57 also appeared in adjacent lung. Elevated blood T cell density was associated with longer overall survival.

Of note for this clone: Its antigen is still unknown.

The CDR3 runs to 15 residues. Germline V gene sequence: CDR1 SGHAT, CDR2 FQDESV (reference sequence). Losses at the gene ends were 4 bases for V and 5 bases for J; bases not matched to a gene: 6. Repertoires were generated with immunoSEQ multiplex PCR, while TCRdb's copy carries only in-frame clones and drops some. The sample holds tens of thousands of clones, roughly 90% seen once. The genes are TRBV11-1 and TRBJ1-1; 11 bases agree with TRBD1. The receptor comes from a woman between 35 and 70 years old with stage I lung adenocarcinoma. Sequences were derived from peripheral blood, sampled before any cancer treatment. In nucleotides, the CDR3 is TGTGCCAGCAGCTGGGGAGGGACAGGGGGGACTGAAGCTTTCTTT. As protein: CASSWGGTGGTEAFF.